Listed below are T cell receptor beta chains from one sample, sequenced in a study of T cell responses to AZD1222 COVID-19 vaccine. Repertoires were generated with immunoSEQ multiplex PCR, while TCRdb's copy carries only in-frame clones and drops some. Seen here are roughly 150,000 clones, roughly 89% observed once, and the top ten hold roughly 0.98%. The sample consisted of peripheral blood, taken 28 days after the second AZD1222 dose. The receptors come from an adult who received the AZD1222 COVID-19 vaccine. CDR3s include the opening cysteine and the closing phenylalanine or tryptophan. The D gene is left open where the match is weak. For some rows the clone size is stated as once, few or many, or as a class when expanded; others skip it.

TRBJ1-1,TRBV3-1/TRBV3-2,.,.,TGTGCCAGCAGCCAAGTCGCAGGGTCTGAAGCTTTCTTT,CASSQVAGSEAFF
TRBJ1-1,TRBV15,.,once,TGTGCCACCAGACCCGACCTTGCAGTGAACACTGAAGCTTTCTTT,CATRPDLAVNTEAFF
TRBJ1-2,TRBV6-4,.,.,TGTGCCAGCAGTGACTCCAAGAGGCGAGGCTACACCTTC,CASSDSKRRGYTF
TRBJ2-7,TRBV5-8,TRBD1,.,TGTGCCAGCAGCTTGGGGCAGGGGGCCTCCGAGCAGTACTTC,CASSLGQGASEQYF
TRBJ2-7,TRBV5-1,.,.,TGCGCCAGCAGCGGGGGACATACGCTCTCCTACGAGCAGTACTTC,CASSGGHTLSYEQYF
TRBJ2-7,TRBV4-2,.,.,TGTGCCAGCAGCCAAGAAAGCTTAAGCTCCTACGAGCAGTACTTC,CASSQESLSSYEQYF
TRBJ2-7,TRBV19,TRBD1,.,TGTGCCAGTAGTATAGGGGGGACAGGGCCCTACGAGCAGTACTTC,CASSIGGTGPYEQYF
TRBJ2-3,TRBV6-4,.,.,TGTGCCAGCAGTGACTACGTTTGGTCCCTCCCACAGTATTTT,CASSDYVWSLPQYF
TRBJ2-2,TRBV28,.,few,TGTGCCAGCAGTATCCAGCGGTCGAACACCGGGGAGCTGTTTTTT,CASSIQRSNTGELFF
TRBJ1-5,TRBV2,.,few,TGTGCCAGCAGTGAAGGTCAGTTCAGCAATCAGCCCCAGCATTTT,CASSEGQFSNQPQHF
TRBJ2-1,TRBV5-1,.,.,TGCGCCAGCAAATCGGGAAATGAGCAGTTCTTC,CASKSGNEQFF
TRBJ2-5,TRBV9,TRBD2,.,TGTGCCAGCAGCCCCCTAGCCGGGACTAGCGAAGAGACCCAGTACTTC,CASSPLAGTSEETQYF
TRBJ1-1,TRBV11-2,.,.,TGTGCCAGCAGCTTAGTTAGCGGTCCTCGGGTTGAAGCTTTCTTT,CASSLVSGPRVEAFF
TRBJ2-7,TRBV28,.,.,TGTGCCAGCAGTTCCTCAACCTACGAGCAGTACTTC,CASSSSTYEQYF
TRBJ1-2,TRBV15,.,.,TGTGCCACCAGAAAAACAGGGTGGAACTATGGCTACACCTTC,CATRKTGWNYGYTF
TRBJ2-1,TRBV5-1,.,.,TGCGCCAGCAGCTTGGCTTCCAGGGACAATGAGCAGTTCTTC,CASSLASRDNEQFF
TRBJ1-5,TRBV10-2,.,once,TGCGCCAGCAGTGCAGGGACTCGGAATCAGCCCCAGCATTTT,CASSAGTRNQPQHF
TRBJ1-2,TRBV25-1,.,.,TGTGCCAGCAGCCACGACAGAATTAACTATGGCTACACCTTC,CASSHDRINYGYTF
TRBJ1-2,TRBV7-8,.,.,TGTGCCAGCACCCCTCGGGCAACTAACTATGGCTACACCTTC,CASTPRATNYGYTF
TRBJ2-2,TRBV6-5,.,.,TGTGCCATCTCGGACTTCACGGACACCGGGGAGCTGTTTTTT,CAISDFTDTGELFF
TRBJ2-7,TRBV12-3/TRBV12-4,.,.,TGTGCCAGCAGCCCCCGCAGGCGCGAGCAGTACTTC,CASSPRRREQYF
TRBJ2-2,TRBV10-1,.,.,TGCGCCAGCAGCCCCCGGACCTTCGCGAACACCGGGGAGCTGTTTTTT,CASSPRTFANTGELFF
TRBJ2-2,TRBV10-3,.,few,TGTGCCACCCGACTAATCACCGGGGAGCTGTTTTTT,CATRLITGELFF
TRBJ1-1,TRBV15,TRBD1,.,TGTGCCACCAGGGACAGGGGGCTTGAAGCTTTCTTT,CATRDRGLEAFF
TRBJ2-5,TRBV7-9,.,.,TGTGCCAGCAGCTTGAGAGAAGAGACCCAGTACTTC,CASSLREETQYF
TRBJ2-3,TRBV5-8,.,.,TGTGCCAGCAGGCAACCTAGCACAGATACGCAGTATTTT,CASRQPSTDTQYF
TRBJ1-3,TRBV15,TRBD1,.,TGTGCCACCAGCGACCGAGGACAGGGGCTGGCCATATATTTT,CATSDRGQGLAIYF
TRBJ2-7,TRBV5-4,.,.,TGTGCCAGCAGCTTTGGGCAGGTCTACGAGCAGTACTTC,CASSFGQVYEQYF
TRBJ2-4,TRBV23-1,.,.,TGCGCCAGCAGTCAGGGGGAGCTAGCCAAAAACATTCAGTACTTC,CASSQGELAKNIQYF
TRBJ2-5,TRBV19,TRBD2,.,TGTGCCAGTAGTATACCACTAGCGGGGGCCCAGGCCCAGTACTTC,CASSIPLAGAQAQYF
TRBJ2-2,TRBV2,.,.,TGTGCCAGCAGCCCACGGGCCCGGTCTGGTTCCGGGGAGCTGTTTTTT,CASSPRARSGSGELFF
TRBJ2-7,TRBV27,.,.,TGTGCCAGCAGTCACGGACCTCGGGGCTACGAGCAGTACTTC,CASSHGPRGYEQYF
TRBJ2-3,TRBV5-8,.,.,TGTGCCAGCAGCGATCGGACTTTGACAGATACGCAGTATTTT,CASSDRTLTDTQYF
TRBJ2-7,TRBV5-5,.,.,TGTGCCAGCGCGACAGTTGGATACGAGCAGTACTTC,CASATVGYEQYF
TRBJ1-5,TRBV4-2,.,.,TGTGCCAGCAGCCAAGACGGGGCTCAGCCCCAGCATTTT,CASSQDGAQPQHF
TRBJ1-2,TRBV5-4,.,few,TGTGCCAGCAGCTTGACAGCGTCGTATGGCTACACCTTC,CASSLTASYGYTF
TRBJ1-1,TRBV19,.,once,TGTGCCAGTAGTCCCCGCGAGGGAGCAGCTTTCTTT,CASSPREGAAFF
TRBJ1-2,TRBV4-1,TRBD1,.,TGCGCCAGCAGCCAGGGTCGGACAGGGCGAGGAGGCTACACCTTC,CASSQGRTGRGGYTF
TRBJ1-2,TRBV18,.,.,TGTGCCAGCTCACCGGGCCGCGCTCAACCAAGATATGGCTACACCTTC,CASSPGRAQPRYGYTF
TRBJ1-1,TRBV7-8,.,once,TGTGCCAGCAGCCCCCGGACAGCGATAAACACTGAAGCTTTCTTT,CASSPRTAINTEAFF
TRBJ1-6,TRBV7-9,.,.,TGTGCCAGCAGCTTAGAAGGCAGGACCCTCCACTTT,CASSLEGRTLHF
TRBJ2-1,TRBV10-3,.,.,TGTGCCATCAGTAGGGACTCTAGCGCACAGTTCTTC,CAISRDSSAQFF
TRBJ2-2,TRBV3-1/TRBV3-2,.,.,TGTGCCAGCAGCCAATCGGGGGGCATCACCGGGGAGCTGTTTTTT,CASSQSGGITGELFF
TRBJ1-3,TRBV29-1,.,.,TGCAGCGTCCACGGACCGGCGGGAAACACCATATATTTT,CSVHGPAGNTIYF
TRBJ2-7,TRBV21-1,.,.,TGTGCCAGCACCTCCGGCTGCATTCCACGGGGCTCCTACGAGCAGTACTTC,CASTSGCIPRGSYEQYF
TRBJ2-5,TRBV5-1,.,.,TGCGCCAGCAGCTTGGGGGGCGGGGGCCAGGAGACCCAGTACTTC,CASSLGGGGQETQYF
TRBJ1-1,TRBV30,.,.,TGTGCCTGGAGTCCAAGGGGGGTCGGGACTGAAGCTTTCTTT,CAWSPRGVGTEAFF
TRBJ1-2,TRBV7-9,.,.,TGTGCCAGCAGCCACTATGACAGAGCCATCTATGGCTACACCTTC,CASSHYDRAIYGYTF